Given below is one T cell receptor (beta chain) in context. Its target antigen remains unknown. Within one base of it there is no much larger clone, and no base qualities were kept. The immunoSEQ Assay, a bias-controlled multiplex PCR, was used to amplify TCRbeta CDR3 regions from genomic DNA. For the original study's pipeline: The number of nucleated cells in each sample was estimated by amplification of reference gene primers within the assay. To quantify the absolute abundance of each unique TCRbeta CDR3 rearrangement, sequence reads were collapsed and filtered. For each sample, productive Simpson clonality was calculated as the square root of Simpson's diversity index over productive rearrangements. The table comes from immuneACCESS by way of TCRdb, which keeps in-frame sequences with V and J called. Part of the clones is missing from these tables; in studies checked, under half for an unresolved V gene and the rest for unknown reasons. V and J calls plus clone size are reproduced from that table; the DNA served to infer D and trimming. The sample records 210,000 or so clones, just over 85% of which are singletons. 4.4% of the sample lies in the top ten.

The source of the sample is a study of blood T cell repertoires in COVID-19 (TCRdb year 2020). With respect to the entire study: Collaborator samples came from the United States, Italy and Spain and covered acute and convalescent phases of COVID-19. The prospective study material was composed of cDNA or gDNA derived from T cells, B-cell-depleted T cells, or PBMCs. Subjects who had been exposed to COVID-19, were actively infected with it, or had recovered from it provided the deeply sampled blood TCRbeta repertoires that made up the dataset. The repertoires were released in a freely available public database intended as a resource for research on the immune response to SARS-CoV-2. Samples were obtained from the ongoing ImmuneRACE study (first 160 participants) and from 1,200 or so subjects provided by 6 global collaborators. Sample metadata almost always included a de-identified subject ID, COVID-19 status, age in years and sex. Where available, HLA class I and class II types were obtained from metadata supplied by the sample provider rather than from assay-based typing. What the work shows at the level of the full study, not this receptor alone: How much clinical and demographic metadata was included differed by source and by participant, and the metadata was provided uncurated.

The CDR3 runs 12 residues from the cysteine to the phenylalanine. The only DNA kept is the CDR3, 36 bases in frame from the first base. CDR1 and CDR2 (LNHDA, SQIVND) derive from the germline V gene (reference sequence). The junction shows trimming of 1 base on V and 7 bases on J, plus 6 bases between the germline ends. The collaborating institutions used their own protocols to collect whole blood in K2EDTA tubes. For TCRbeta analysis, collaborators shipped samples as frozen whole blood, isolated PBMCs, or DNA extracted from either of those sample types. The rearranged segments are TRBV19 and TRBJ2-3; the D gene cannot be named for sure. The material sequenced was peripheral blood. This TCR derives from a man in his fifties with acute or convalescent COVID-19. The sequenced DNA: TGTGCCAGTAGTATAGTCGCTAATACGCAGTATTTT. Translated, it reads CASSIVANTQYF.